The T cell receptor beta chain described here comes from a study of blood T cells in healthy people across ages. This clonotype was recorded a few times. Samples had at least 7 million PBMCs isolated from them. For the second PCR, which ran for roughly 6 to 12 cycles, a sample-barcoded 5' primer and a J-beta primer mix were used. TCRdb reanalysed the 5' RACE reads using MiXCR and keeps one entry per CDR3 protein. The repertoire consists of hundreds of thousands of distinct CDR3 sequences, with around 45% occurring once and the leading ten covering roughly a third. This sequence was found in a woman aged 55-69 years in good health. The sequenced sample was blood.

CDR3 amino acids: CSAGRNTEAFF. The CDR3 DNA reads TGCAGTGCCGGCAGGAACACTGAAGCTTTCTTT. This chain connects TRBV20-1 to TRBJ1-1, with D unresolved. The germline V gene encodes CDR1 DFQATT and CDR2 SNEGSKA (reference sequence). The CDR3 contains 11 residues. The V end lost 6 bases, the J end lost 1 base, and 6 bases lay between the germline ends.